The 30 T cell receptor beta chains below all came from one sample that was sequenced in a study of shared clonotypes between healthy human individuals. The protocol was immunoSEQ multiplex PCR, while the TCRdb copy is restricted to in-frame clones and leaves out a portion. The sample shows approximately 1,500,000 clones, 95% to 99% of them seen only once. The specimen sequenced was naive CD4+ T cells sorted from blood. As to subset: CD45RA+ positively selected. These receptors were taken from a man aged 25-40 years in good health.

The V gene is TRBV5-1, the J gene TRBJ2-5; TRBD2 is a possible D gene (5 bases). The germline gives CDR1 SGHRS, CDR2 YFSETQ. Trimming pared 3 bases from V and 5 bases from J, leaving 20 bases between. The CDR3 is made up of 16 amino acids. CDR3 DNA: TGCGCCAGCAGCTCAGGTTCGTTAGCGCCACAGGAGACCCAGTACTTC. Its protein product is CASSSGSLAPQETQYF.

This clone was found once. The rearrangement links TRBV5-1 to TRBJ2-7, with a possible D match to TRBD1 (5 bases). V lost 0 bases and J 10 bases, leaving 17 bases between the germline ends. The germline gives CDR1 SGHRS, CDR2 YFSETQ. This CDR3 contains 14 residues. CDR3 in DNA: TGCGCCAGCAGCTTGGAGCAGGGCATCACGGCACAGTACTTC. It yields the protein CASSLEQGITAQYF.

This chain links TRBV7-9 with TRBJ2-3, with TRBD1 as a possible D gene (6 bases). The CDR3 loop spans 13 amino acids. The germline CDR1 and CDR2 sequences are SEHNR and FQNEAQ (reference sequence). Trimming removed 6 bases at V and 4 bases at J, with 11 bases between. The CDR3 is CASSEYRADTQYF. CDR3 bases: TGTGCCAGCAGTGAGTACAGGGCAGATACGCAGTATTTT.

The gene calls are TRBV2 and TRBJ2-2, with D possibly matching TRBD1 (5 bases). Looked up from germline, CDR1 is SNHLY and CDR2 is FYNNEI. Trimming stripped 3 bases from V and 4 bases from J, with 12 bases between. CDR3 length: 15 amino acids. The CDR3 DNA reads TGTGCCAGCAGTGACCAGGGAATCCTCACCGGGGAGCTGTTTTTT. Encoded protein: CASSDQGILTGELFF.

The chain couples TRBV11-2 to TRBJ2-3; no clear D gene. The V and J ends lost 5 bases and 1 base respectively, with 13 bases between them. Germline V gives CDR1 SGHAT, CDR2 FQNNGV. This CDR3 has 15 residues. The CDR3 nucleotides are TGTGCCAGCAGCCAAGGGTCACGGGGCACAGATACGCAGTATTTT. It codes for CASSQGSRGTDTQYF. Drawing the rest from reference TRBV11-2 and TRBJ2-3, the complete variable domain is EAGVAQSPRYKIIEKRQSVAFWCNPISGHATLYWYQQILGQGPKLLIQFQNNGVVDDSQLPKDRFSAERLKGVDSTLKIQPAKLEDSAVYLCASSQGSRGTDTQYFGPGTRLTVL.

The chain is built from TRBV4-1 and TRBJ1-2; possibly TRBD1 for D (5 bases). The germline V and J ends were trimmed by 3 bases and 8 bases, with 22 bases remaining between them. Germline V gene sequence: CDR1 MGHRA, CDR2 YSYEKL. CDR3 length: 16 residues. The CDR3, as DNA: TGCGCCAGCAGCCAGACCGGGACCGGCTCCGCAGCGGGCTACACCTTC. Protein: CASSQTGTGSAAGYTF.

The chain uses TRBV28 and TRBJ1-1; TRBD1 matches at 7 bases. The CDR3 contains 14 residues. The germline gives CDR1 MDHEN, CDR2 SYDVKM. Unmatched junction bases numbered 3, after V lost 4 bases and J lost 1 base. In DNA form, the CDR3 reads TGTGCCAGCAGTTCGGGACAGCCGAACACTGAAGCTTTCTTT. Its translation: CASSSGQPNTEAFF.

As DNA, the CDR3 is TGTGCCAGCAGTTCCGGGACTACGAACACCGGGGAGCTGTTTTTT. This translates into CASSSGTTNTGELFF. The genes are TRBV28 and TRBJ2-2; 7 nucleotides match TRBD2. The CDR3 runs 15 residues. CDR1 and CDR2 (germline): MDHEN, SYDVKM. V trimming: 4 bases; J trimming: 0 bases; junction bases outside the gene matches: 2.

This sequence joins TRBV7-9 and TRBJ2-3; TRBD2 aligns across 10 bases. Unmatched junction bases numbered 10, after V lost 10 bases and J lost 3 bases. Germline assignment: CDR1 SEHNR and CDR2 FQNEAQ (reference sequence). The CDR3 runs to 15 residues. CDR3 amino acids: CATPQASGSTDTQYF. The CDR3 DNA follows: TGTGCCACCCCCCAGGCTAGCGGGAGTACAGATACGCAGTATTTT.

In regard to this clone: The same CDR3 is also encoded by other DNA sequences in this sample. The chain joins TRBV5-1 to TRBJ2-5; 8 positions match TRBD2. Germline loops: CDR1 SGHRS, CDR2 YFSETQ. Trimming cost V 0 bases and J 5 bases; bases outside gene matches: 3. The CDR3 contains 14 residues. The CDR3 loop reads CASSLAGGPETQYF. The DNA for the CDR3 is TGCGCCAGCAGCTTGGCGGGAGGGCCGGAGACCCAGTACTTC.

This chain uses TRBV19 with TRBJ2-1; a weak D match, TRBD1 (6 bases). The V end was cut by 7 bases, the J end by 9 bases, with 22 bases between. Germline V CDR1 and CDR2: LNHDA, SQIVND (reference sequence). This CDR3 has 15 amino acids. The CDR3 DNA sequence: TGTGCCAGTACCACCTCAGGGGTAGCAGGAGGTGAGCAGTTCTTC. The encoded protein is CASTTSGVAGGEQFF.

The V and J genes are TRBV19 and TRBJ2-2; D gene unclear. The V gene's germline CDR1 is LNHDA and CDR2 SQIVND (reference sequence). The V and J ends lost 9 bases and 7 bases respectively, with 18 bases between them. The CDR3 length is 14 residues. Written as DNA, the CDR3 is TGTGCCAGCCGCTCTCATGGACCCGGCGGGGAGCTGTTTTTT. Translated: CASRSHGPGGELFF. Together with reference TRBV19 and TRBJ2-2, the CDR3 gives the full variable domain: DGGITQSPKYLFRKEGQNVTLSCEQNLNHDAMYWYRQDPGQGLRLIYYSQIVNDFQKGDIAEGYSVSREKKESFPLTVTSAQKNPTAFYLCASRSHGPGGELFFGEGSRLTVL.

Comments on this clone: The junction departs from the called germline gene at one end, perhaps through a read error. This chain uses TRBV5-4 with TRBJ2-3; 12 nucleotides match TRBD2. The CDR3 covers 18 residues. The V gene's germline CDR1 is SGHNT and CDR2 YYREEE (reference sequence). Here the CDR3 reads CASNLVPGLAGSTDTQYF. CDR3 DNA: TGTGCCAGCAACTTGGTACCTGGACTAGCGGGGAGCACAGATACGCAGTATTTT.

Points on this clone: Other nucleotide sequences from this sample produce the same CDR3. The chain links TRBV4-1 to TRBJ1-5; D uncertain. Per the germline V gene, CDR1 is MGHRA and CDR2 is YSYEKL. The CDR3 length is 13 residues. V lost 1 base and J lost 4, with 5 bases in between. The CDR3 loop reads CASSQGQNQPQHF. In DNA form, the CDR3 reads TGCGCCAGCAGCCAAGGACAAAATCAGCCCCAGCATTTT.

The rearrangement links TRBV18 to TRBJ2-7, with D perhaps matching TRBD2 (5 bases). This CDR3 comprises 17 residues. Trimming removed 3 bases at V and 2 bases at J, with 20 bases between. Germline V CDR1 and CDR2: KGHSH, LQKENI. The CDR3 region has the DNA TGTGCCAGCTCACCTCCGGGAATAGCCGCTCCTACCTACGAGCAGTACTTC. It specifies CASSPPGIAAPTYEQYF.

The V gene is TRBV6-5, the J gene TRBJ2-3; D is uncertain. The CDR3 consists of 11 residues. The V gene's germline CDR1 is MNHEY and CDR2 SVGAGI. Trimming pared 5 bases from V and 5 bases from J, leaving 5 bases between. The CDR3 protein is CASSSVDTQYF. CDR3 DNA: TGTGCCAGCAGTAGCGTAGATACGCAGTATTTT.

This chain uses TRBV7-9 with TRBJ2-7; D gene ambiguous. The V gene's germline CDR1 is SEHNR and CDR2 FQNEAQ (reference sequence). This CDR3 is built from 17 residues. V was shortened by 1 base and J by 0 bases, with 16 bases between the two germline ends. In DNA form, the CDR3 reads TGTGCCAGCAGCTTAGGGCTGTCGAGCGCCAGCTCCTACGAGCAGTACTTC. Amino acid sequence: CASSLGLSSASSYEQYF.

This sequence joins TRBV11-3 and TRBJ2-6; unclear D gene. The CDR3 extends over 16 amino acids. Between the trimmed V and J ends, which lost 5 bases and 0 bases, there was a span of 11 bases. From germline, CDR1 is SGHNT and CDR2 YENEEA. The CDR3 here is CASSRNRGSGANVLTF. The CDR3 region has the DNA TGTGCCAGCAGCCGCAACAGAGGCTCTGGGGCCAACGTCCTGACTTTC.

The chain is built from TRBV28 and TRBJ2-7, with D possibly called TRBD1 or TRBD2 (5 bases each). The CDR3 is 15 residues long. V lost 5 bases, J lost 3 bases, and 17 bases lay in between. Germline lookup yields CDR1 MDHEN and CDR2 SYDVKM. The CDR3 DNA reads TGTGCCAGCAGTGTGTTGAGGGGTCTTCACTACGAGCAGTACTTC. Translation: CASSVLRGLHYEQYF.

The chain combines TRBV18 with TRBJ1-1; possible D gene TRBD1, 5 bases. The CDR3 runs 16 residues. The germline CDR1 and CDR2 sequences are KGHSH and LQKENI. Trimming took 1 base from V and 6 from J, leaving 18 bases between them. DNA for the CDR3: TGTGCCAGCTCACCACGCATTTCAGGGTCCGGCGCTGAAGCTTTCTTT. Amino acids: CASSPRISGSGAEAFF.

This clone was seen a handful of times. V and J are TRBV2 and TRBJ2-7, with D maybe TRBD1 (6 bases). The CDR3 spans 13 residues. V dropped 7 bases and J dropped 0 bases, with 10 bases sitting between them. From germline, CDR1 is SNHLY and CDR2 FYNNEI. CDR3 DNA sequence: TGTGCCAGCACAGGGGTTGCCTCCTACGAGCAGTACTTC. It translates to CASTGVASYEQYF.

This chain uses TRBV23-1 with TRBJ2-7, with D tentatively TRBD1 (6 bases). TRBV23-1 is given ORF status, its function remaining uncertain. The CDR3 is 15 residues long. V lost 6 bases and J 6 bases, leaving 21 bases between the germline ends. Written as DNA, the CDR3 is TGCGCCAGCAGCCGTACCGGGACACAGAAAGGCGAGCAGTACTTC. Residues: CASSRTGTQKGEQYF.

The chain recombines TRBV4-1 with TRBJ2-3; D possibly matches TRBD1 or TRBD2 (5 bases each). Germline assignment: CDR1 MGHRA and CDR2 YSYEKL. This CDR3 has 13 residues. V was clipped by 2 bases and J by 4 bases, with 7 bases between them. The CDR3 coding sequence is TGCGCCAGCAGCCAACAGGGAGCAGATACGCAGTATTTT. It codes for CASSQQGADTQYF.

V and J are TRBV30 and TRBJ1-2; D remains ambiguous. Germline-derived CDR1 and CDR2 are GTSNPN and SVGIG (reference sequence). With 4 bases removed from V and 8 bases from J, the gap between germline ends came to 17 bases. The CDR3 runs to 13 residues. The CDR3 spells CAWTRTWGDGYTF. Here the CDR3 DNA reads TGTGCCTGGACCAGAACATGGGGTGACGGCTACACCTTC.

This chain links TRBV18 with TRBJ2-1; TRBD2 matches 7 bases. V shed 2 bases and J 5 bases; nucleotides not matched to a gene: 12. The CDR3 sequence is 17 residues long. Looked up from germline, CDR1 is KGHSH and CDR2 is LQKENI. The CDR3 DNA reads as TGTGCCAGCTCACCAAGTTTGGGGCTAGCGGCACACAATGAGCAGTTCTTC. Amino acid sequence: CASSPSLGLAAHNEQFF. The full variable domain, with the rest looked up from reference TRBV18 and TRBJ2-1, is NAGVMQNPRHLVRRRGQEARLRCSPMKGHSHVYWYRQLPEEGLKFMVYLQKENIIDESGMPKERFSAEFPKEGPSILRIQQVVRGDSAAYFCASSPSLGLAAHNEQFFGPGTRLTVL.

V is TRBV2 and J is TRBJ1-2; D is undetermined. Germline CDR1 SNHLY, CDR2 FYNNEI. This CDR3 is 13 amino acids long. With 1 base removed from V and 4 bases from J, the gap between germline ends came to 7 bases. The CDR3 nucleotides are TGTGCCAGCAGTGAAGAAGCCTCCTATGGCTACACCTTC. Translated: CASSEEASYGYTF.

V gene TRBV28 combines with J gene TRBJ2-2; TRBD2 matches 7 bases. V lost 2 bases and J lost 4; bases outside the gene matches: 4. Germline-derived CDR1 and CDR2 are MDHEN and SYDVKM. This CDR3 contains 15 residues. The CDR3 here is CASSLGGSVTGELFF. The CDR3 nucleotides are TGTGCCAGCAGTTTAGGCGGGAGTGTCACCGGGGAGCTGTTTTTT.

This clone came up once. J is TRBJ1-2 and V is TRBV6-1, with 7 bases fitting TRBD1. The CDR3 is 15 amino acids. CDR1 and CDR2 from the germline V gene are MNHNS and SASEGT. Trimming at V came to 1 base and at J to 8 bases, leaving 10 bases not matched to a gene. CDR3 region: CASSEEFWQGDGYTF. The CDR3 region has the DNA TGTGCCAGCAGTGAAGAGTTTTGGCAGGGGGACGGCTACACCTTC.

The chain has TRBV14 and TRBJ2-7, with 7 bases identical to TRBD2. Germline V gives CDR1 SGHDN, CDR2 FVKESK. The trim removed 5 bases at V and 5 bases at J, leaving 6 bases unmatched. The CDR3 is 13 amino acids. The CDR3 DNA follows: TGTGCCAGCAGCTGGACTAGGGCCGACGAGCAGTACTTC. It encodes CASSWTRADEQYF.

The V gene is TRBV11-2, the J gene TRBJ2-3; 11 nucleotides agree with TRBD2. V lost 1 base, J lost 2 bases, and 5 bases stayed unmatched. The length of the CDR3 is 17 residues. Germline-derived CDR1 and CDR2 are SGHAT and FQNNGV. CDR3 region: CASSLVGTSGYTDTQYF. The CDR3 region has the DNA TGTGCCAGCAGCTTAGTAGGGACTAGCGGATACACAGATACGCAGTATTTT. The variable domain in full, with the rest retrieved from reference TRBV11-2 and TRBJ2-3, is EAGVAQSPRYKIIEKRQSVAFWCNPISGHATLYWYQQILGQGPKLLIQFQNNGVVDDSQLPKDRFSAERLKGVDSTLKIQPAKLEDSAVYLCASSLVGTSGYTDTQYFGPGTRLTVL.